This T cell receptor beta chain derives from a study of blood T cell repertoires in COVID-19. Study details: Acute and convalescent COVID-19 samples came from the United States, Italy and Spain.

Produced via immunoSEQ multiplex PCR; TCRdb's table is partial and in-frame only. The sample includes approximately 440,000 clones, 88% of them seen just once. Looked up from germline, CDR1 is PRHDT and CDR2 is FYEKMQ (reference sequence). Unmatched junction bases numbered 7, after V lost 4 bases and J lost 6 bases. CDR3 length: 16 amino acids. The chain recombines TRBV13 with TRBJ2-1, with TRBD2 matching over 12 bases. This sequence was found in a woman aged 45-65 years with COVID-19, enrolled during active disease. The material sequenced was peripheral blood. CDR3: CASSSTSGGPANEQFF. The DNA for the CDR3 is TGTGCCAGCAGCTCAACTAGCGGGGGGCCGGCCAATGAGCAGTTCTTC. Full variable domain (rest looked up from reference TRBV13 and TRBJ2-1): AAGVIQSPRHLIKEKRETATLKCYPIPRHDTVYWYQQGPGQDPQFLISFYEKMQSDKGSIPDRFSAQQFSDYHSELNMSSLELGDSALYFCASSSTSGGPANEQFFGPGTRLTVL.